The 25 T cell receptor beta chains presented below share a single source sample, sequenced in a study of human T cells and chemical hapten exposure. TCRdb re-analysed the RACE reads in MiXCR, keeping a single row per CDR3 protein. The sample yields about 42,000 distinct CDR3 sequences, about an eighth seen once. Specified time point: pre-sensitization, week 0. Treatment denoted: therapeutic diphenylcyclopropenone sensitization with weekly scalp DPC. Sequenced here: whole blood, sampled in connection with sensitization to the hapten diphenylcyclopropenone (DPC). Source of these receptors: a woman between 25 and 40 years old with alopecia areata. Some clones in this sample may be carry-over from other donors' samples.

This clonotype turned up a few times. The rearrangement links TRBV27 to TRBJ2-5; possible D gene TRBD1, 5 bases. In germline, CDR1 is MNHEY, CDR2 SMNVEV (reference sequence). The CDR3 runs to 12 residues. With 6 bases removed from V and 5 bases from J, the gap between germline ends came to 10 bases. CDR3 region: CASRSGKETQYF. CDR3 in DNA: TGTGCCAGCAGGTCAGGGAAGGAGACCCAGTACTTC.

This clonotype showed up many times. This chain joins TRBV5-1 and TRBJ1-1; D might be TRBD1 (5 bases). This CDR3 spans 12 amino acids. Trimming pared 4 bases from V and 11 bases from J, leaving 15 bases between. Looked up from germline, CDR1 is SGHRS and CDR2 is YFSETQ. CDR3 DNA: TGCGCCAGCAGCCGGGACCGACCGCCGGCTTTCTTT. Translating gives CASSRDRPPAFF.

The J gene is TRBJ2-1, the V gene TRBV12-3 or TRBV12-4, with 11 bases matching TRBD1. This CDR3 is built from 15 residues. V lost 4 bases and J lost 8; bases outside the gene matches: 7. For the CDR3, the DNA is TGTGCCAGCAGTTCGGACAGGGGGCATGGATATGAGCAGTTCTTC. Translated, it gives CASSSDRGHGYEQFF.

This clonotype was observed many times. This chain connects TRBV6-5 to TRBJ1-1; D possibly corresponds to TRBD1 (5 bases). Trimming took 4 bases from V and 0 from J, leaving 15 bases between them. Germline values: CDR1 MNHEY, CDR2 SVGAGI. CDR3 length: 16 amino acids. The CDR3 nucleotides read TGTGCCAGCAGTTTTGTTCAAGGGACCATGAACACTGAAGCTTTCTTT. As protein: CASSFVQGTMNTEAFF.

This clonotype was found many times. V is TRBV7-8 and J is TRBJ2-6; TRBD1 agrees at 9 bases. The germline gives CDR1 SGHVS, CDR2 FQNEAQ. The trim removed 0 bases at V and 2 bases at J, leaving 5 bases unmatched. This CDR3 comprises 18 residues. The CDR3 nucleotides read TGTGCCAGCAGCTTAGCGAGGGACAGGGTCCCTGGGGCCAACGTCCTGACTTTC. It yields the protein CASSLARDRVPGANVLTF.

The chain carries TRBV7-9 and TRBJ1-2; no clear D gene. CDR1 is SEHNR and CDR2 is FQNEAQ in the germline V gene (reference sequence). Trimming cost V 1 base and J 5 bases, with 8 bases left between them. The CDR3 length is 13 residues. This CDR3 reads CASSLVPQYGYTF. In DNA form, the CDR3 reads TGTGCCAGCAGCTTAGTGCCCCAGTATGGCTACACCTTC. The complete variable domain, with remaining parts taken from reference TRBV7-9 and TRBJ1-2, reads DTGVSQNPRHKITKRGQNVTFRCDPISEHNRLYWYRQTLGQGPEFLTYFQNEAQLEKSRLLSDRFSAERPKGSFSTLEIQRTEQGDSAMYLCASSLVPQYGYTFGSGTRLTVV.

There are a few counts of this clonotype. The V gene is TRBV28, the J gene TRBJ1-2; TRBD1 matches at 8 bases. With V trimmed by 6 bases and J by 4 bases, 13 bases remained unmatched. From germline, CDR1 is MDHEN and CDR2 SYDVKM. The CDR3 runs to 16 residues. The CDR3 reads CASSLRGRTGTYGYTF. In nucleotides, the CDR3 is TGTGCCAGCAGCCTAAGGGGTAGGACAGGGACCTATGGCTACACCTTC.

This clonotype appeared many times. The chain combines TRBV28 with TRBJ2-1, with 8 bases matching TRBD2. Trimming at V came to 3 bases and at J to 6 bases, leaving 10 bases not matched to a gene. The germline gives CDR1 MDHEN, CDR2 SYDVKM. The CDR3 is made up of 16 amino acids. The CDR3 sequence is CASSFPSGGRINEQFF. The CDR3 nucleotides are TGTGCCAGCAGTTTCCCTTCTGGCGGGAGGATCAATGAGCAGTTCTTC. The full variable domain, its missing parts supplied by reference TRBV28 and TRBJ2-1, is DVKVTQSSRYLVKRTGEKVFLECVQDMDHENMFWYRQDPGLGLRLIYFSYDVKMKEKGDIPEGYSVSREKKERFSLILESASTNQTSMYLCASSFPSGGRINEQFFGPGTRLTVL.

This clonotype has more than one count but fewer than ten. CDR3 residues: CSASGLSYEQYF. Here the CDR3 DNA reads TGCAGTGCTAGTGGACTGTCCTACGAGCAGTACTTC. The genes are TRBV20-1 and TRBJ2-7; D is possibly TRBD2 (5 bases). CDR3 length: 12 amino acids. Germline V gives CDR1 DFQATT, CDR2 SNEGSKA (reference sequence). Trimming cost V 3 bases and J 1 base, with 7 bases left between them.

The chain has TRBV6-5 and TRBJ2-2, with TRBD1 as a possible D gene (6 bases). In germline, CDR1 is MNHEY, CDR2 SVGAGI. V shed 7 bases and J shed 1 base, with 13 bases lying between them. The CDR3 is made up of 15 amino acids. CDR3 residues: CASKSPGQNTGELFF. The DNA of the CDR3 is TGTGCCAGCAAATCGCCGGGACAGAACACCGGGGAGCTGTTTTTT.

This clonotype showed up just a few times. The chain is built from TRBV27 and TRBJ2-7, with a tentative D call TRBD2 (5 bases). The CDR3 sequence is 14 residues long. Germline V lookup: CDR1 MNHEY, CDR2 SMNVEV (reference sequence). V was cut by 3 bases and J by 5 bases, with 14 bases left in between. In DNA, the CDR3 is TGTGCCAGCAGTTTGGAGGCCAGAAGCAACGAGCAGTACTTC. Amino acid sequence: CASSLEARSNEQYF.

A few counts support this clonotype. The chain is built from TRBV20-1 and TRBJ2-5, with 9 nucleotides matching TRBD2. This CDR3 region has 14 residues. The V gene end was trimmed by 3 bases and the J gene end by 10 bases; junction bases not matched to a gene: 12. Germline loops: CDR1 DFQATT, CDR2 SNEGSKA (reference sequence). The CDR3 bases are TGCAGTGCTAGTAATCTGCGGGAGGGCCTGGGCCAGTACTTC. Protein: CSASNLREGLGQYF.

This clonotype has more than one count but fewer than ten. The V gene is TRBV12-3 or TRBV12-4, the J gene TRBJ2-7; no clear D. Trimming cost V 3 bases and J 3 bases, with 12 bases left between them. This CDR3 is built from 14 residues. The CDR3 reads CASSFASPGYEQYF. Written as DNA, the CDR3 is TGTGCCAGCAGTTTTGCGTCGCCGGGCTACGAGCAGTACTTC.

This chain connects TRBV29-1 to TRBJ2-1; D is perhaps TRBD1 or TRBD2 (6 bases each). V was shortened by 5 bases and J by 8 bases, with 13 bases between the two germline ends. Germline lookup yields CDR1 SQVTM and CDR2 ANQGSEA. There are 12 residues in the CDR3. CDR3 nucleotides: TGCAGCGTTCTTTTCGGGGGCGATGAGCAGTTCTTC. As protein: CSVLFGGDEQFF.

This clonotype was counted between two and nine times. The chain uses TRBV14 and TRBJ2-7; D is unresolved. Germline values: CDR1 SGHDN, CDR2 FVKESK. V lost 1 base, J lost 1 base, and 11 bases lay in between. CDR3 length: 15 residues. The CDR3 region is CASSQGLQGSYEQYF. The CDR3 region has the DNA TGTGCCAGCAGCCAAGGTCTCCAAGGTTCCTACGAGCAGTACTTC.

This clonotype was seen a few times. This rearrangement joins TRBV6-2 or TRBV6-3 to TRBJ2-5; D call uncertain. V was shortened by 5 bases and J by 5 bases, with 9 bases between the two germline ends. The CDR3 sequence is 12 residues long. Per germline, CDR1 MNHEY and CDR2 SVGEGT. CDR3 coding DNA: TGTGCCAGCAGTGCCCCCCCGGAGACCCAGTACTTC. This gives the protein CASSAPPETQYF.

As for this clonotype: A much larger clone sits a single nucleotide away, making a read error possible. The rearrangement joins TRBV6-6 to TRBJ2-3, with 8 bases identical to TRBD2. The CDR3 runs 16 residues. CDR1 is MNHNY, CDR2 SVGAGI, per germline (reference sequence). The CDR3 nucleotides read TGTGTCAGCAGTCCTCCGCCAGCGGGAGGCACAGATACGCAGTATTTT. This encodes CVSSPPPAGGTDTQYF.

This clonotype was counted at least ten times. The chain combines TRBV6-1 with TRBJ1-5; 9 bases align to TRBD1. CDR3 length: 15 residues. Germline values: CDR1 MNHNS, CDR2 SASEGT. Trimming cost V 6 bases and J 1 base; bases outside gene matches: 4. CDR3 DNA: TGTGCCAGCAGAGACAGGGGGGGGAGCAATCAGCCCCAGCATTTT. This gives the protein CASRDRGGSNQPQHF.

This clonotype was observed a few times. The rearrangement links TRBV18 to TRBJ2-7; D is undetermined. The V gene lost 5 bases and the J gene lost 6 bases, with 14 bases spanning the gap. Looked up from germline, CDR1 is KGHSH and CDR2 is LQKENI. This CDR3 comprises 13 residues. CDR3 sequence: CASSYGFPAEQYF. The CDR3 coding sequence is TGTGCCAGCTCATACGGGTTCCCTGCCGAGCAGTACTTC. The whole variable domain, remainder taken from reference TRBV18 and TRBJ2-7, is NAGVMQNPRHLVRRRGQEARLRCSPMKGHSHVYWYRQLPEEGLKFMVYLQKENIIDESGMPKERFSAEFPKEGPSILRIQQVVRGDSAAYFCASSYGFPAEQYFGPGTRLTVT.

The chain uses TRBV28 and TRBJ1-5; 11 bases are shared with TRBD1. Germline V lookup: CDR1 MDHEN, CDR2 SYDVKM. Losses at the gene ends were 10 bases for V and 5 bases for J; bases not matched to a gene: 13. This CDR3 contains 16 residues. The CDR3 nucleotides read TGTGCCACTCTAAGGGGGACAGGGGGTGGATATCAGCCCCAGCATTTT. Residues: CATLRGTGGGYQPQHF.

In this sample, this clonotype turned up many times. The V and J genes are TRBV5-1 and TRBJ2-1; D not resolved. Germline CDR1 SGHRS, CDR2 YFSETQ. The V end lost 4 bases, the J end lost 5 bases, and 13 bases lay between the germline ends. The length of the CDR3 is 14 residues. CDR3 sequence (DNA): TGCGCCAGCAGCATAATAGGGCCCGACAATGAGCAGTTCTTC. Translation gives CASSIIGPDNEQFF. The full variable domain, its missing parts supplied by reference TRBV5-1 and TRBJ2-1, is KAGVTQTPRYLIKTRGQQVTLSCSPISGHRSVSWYQQTPGQGLQFLFEYFSETQRNKGNFPGRFSGRQFSNSRSEMNVSTLELGDSALYLCASSIIGPDNEQFFGPGTRLTVL.

This sequence joins TRBV28 and TRBJ2-1, with D maybe TRBD2 (5 bases). Trimming cost V 6 bases and J 12 bases, with 15 bases left between them. The CDR3 length is 12 residues. Germline V gene sequence: CDR1 MDHEN, CDR2 SYDVKM. CDR3 sequence (DNA): TGTGCCAGCAGAGGAAGGGAGATAGGGCAGTTCTTC. This sequence encodes CASRGREIGQFF.

This clonotype came up many times. V gene TRBV20-1 combines with J gene TRBJ2-1; D is unclear. Trimming shortened V by 5 bases and J by 1 base, and 15 bases separated the two germline ends. Germline CDR1 is DFQATT and CDR2 is SNEGSKA (reference sequence). CDR3 length: 15 residues. The CDR3 spells CSAGRAPLSYNEQFF. The CDR3 nucleotides are TGCAGTGCTGGCCGCGCCCCCTTATCCTACAATGAGCAGTTCTTC.

There are a few counts of this clonotype. This chain uses TRBV29-1 with TRBJ2-1; no clear D. The CDR3 has 13 amino acids. Germline CDR1 reads SQVTM; CDR2 reads ANQGSEA. V dropped 7 bases and J dropped 3 bases, with 13 bases sitting between them. CDR3: CSARQENYNEQFF. CDR3 DNA: TGCAGCGCGCGGCAGGAGAACTACAATGAGCAGTTCTTC.

J is TRBJ2-1 and V is TRBV29-1, with D unresolved. This CDR3 has 11 amino acids. Trimming removed 7 bases at V and 7 bases at J, with 11 bases between. CDR1 and CDR2 from the germline V gene are SQVTM and ANQGSEA. CDR3 loop: CSAHNGNEQFF. The DNA for the CDR3 is TGCAGCGCCCACAATGGGAATGAGCAGTTCTTC.